This T cell receptor beta chain was documented in a study of blood T cell repertoires in COVID-19. Whole-study context: Italy, Spain and the United States were the sources of the convalescent and acute COVID-19 samples. Nucleic acid was either cDNA or gDNA, and it came from T cells, B-cell-depleted T cells, or PBMCs.

Per the study methods: Cell counts per sample came from amplifying reference gene primers. Repertoires were generated with immunoSEQ multiplex PCR, while TCRdb's copy carries only in-frame clones and drops some. V, J and clone size were drawn from that table, and D and trimming were deduced from the DNA. The sample contains 150,000 to 200,000 clones, 65% to 90% of which appear only once. The sequencing sample was made of peripheral blood. This sequence was found in a human donor in a cohort sampled during active COVID-19.

CDR3 DNA: TGTGCCATCAGTGAGCCCGGGGGGACCCAGTACTTC. This translates into CAISEPGGTQYF. The rearrangement joins TRBV10-3 to TRBJ2-5; a possible D gene is TRBD2 (6 bases). The CDR3 loop spans 12 amino acids. The V gene lost 2 bases and the J gene lost 7 bases, with 8 bases spanning the gap. Looked up from germline, CDR1 is ENHRY and CDR2 is SYGVKD.